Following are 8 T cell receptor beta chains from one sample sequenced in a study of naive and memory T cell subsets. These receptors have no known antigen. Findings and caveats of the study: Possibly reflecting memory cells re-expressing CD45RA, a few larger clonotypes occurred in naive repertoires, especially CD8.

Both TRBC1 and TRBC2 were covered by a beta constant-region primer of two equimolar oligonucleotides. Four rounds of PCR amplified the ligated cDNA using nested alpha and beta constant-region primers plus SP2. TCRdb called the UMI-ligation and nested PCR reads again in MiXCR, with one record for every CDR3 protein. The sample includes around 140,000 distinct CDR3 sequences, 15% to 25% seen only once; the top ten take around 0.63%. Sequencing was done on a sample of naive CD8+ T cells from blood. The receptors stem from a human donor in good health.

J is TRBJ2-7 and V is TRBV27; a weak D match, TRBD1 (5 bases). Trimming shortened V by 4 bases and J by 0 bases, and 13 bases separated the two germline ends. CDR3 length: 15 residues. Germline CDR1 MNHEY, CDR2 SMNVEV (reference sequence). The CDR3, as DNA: TGTGCCAGCAGTTGGGGCAGCCCCAGCTCCTACGAGCAGTACTTC. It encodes CASSWGSPSSYEQYF.

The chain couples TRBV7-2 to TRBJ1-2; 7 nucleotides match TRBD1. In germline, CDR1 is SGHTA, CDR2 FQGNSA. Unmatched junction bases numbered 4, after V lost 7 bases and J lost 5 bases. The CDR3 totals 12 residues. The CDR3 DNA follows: TGTGCCAGCAAGGGACAGTCGTATGGCTACACCTTC. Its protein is CASKGQSYGYTF.

The chain's CDR3 is CASSWTSGHYNEQFF. Here the CDR3 DNA reads TGTGCCAGCAGCTGGACTAGCGGCCACTACAATGAGCAGTTCTTC. The genes are TRBV7-9 and TRBJ2-1, with 10 bases lining up with TRBD2. There are 15 residues in the CDR3. The trim removed 4 bases at V and 3 bases at J, leaving 3 bases unmatched. The germline gives CDR1 SEHNR, CDR2 FQNEAQ (reference sequence).

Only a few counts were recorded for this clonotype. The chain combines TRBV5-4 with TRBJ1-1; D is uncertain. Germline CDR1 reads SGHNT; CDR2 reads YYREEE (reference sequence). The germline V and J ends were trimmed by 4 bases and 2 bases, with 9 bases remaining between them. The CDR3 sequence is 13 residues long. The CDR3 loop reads CASSPAGNTEAFF. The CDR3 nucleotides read TGTGCCAGCAGCCCTGCCGGTAACACTGAAGCTTTCTTT.

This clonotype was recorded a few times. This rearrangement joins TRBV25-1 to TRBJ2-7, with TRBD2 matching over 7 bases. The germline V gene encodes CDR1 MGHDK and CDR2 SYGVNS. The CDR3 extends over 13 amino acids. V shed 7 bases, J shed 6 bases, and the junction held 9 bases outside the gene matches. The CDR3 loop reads CASIGGSSLEQYF. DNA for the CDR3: TGTGCCAGCATCGGCGGGAGCTCCCTCGAGCAGTACTTC.

The CDR3 loop reads CASSLDGGTQYF. DNA for the CDR3: TGTGCCAGCAGTTTAGATGGGGGAACGCAGTATTTT. This rearrangement joins TRBV27 to TRBJ2-3; perhaps D is TRBD1 or TRBD2 (5 bases each). The CDR3 is made up of 12 amino acids. V lost 2 bases and J 9 bases, leaving 9 bases between the germline ends. Germline CDR1 reads MNHEY; CDR2 reads SMNVEV (reference sequence).

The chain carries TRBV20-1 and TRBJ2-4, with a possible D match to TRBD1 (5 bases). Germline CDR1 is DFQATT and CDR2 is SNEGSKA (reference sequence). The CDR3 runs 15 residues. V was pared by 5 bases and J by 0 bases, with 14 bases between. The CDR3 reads CSAETDLIAKNIQYF. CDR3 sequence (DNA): TGCAGTGCTGAGACAGACCTAATAGCCAAAAACATTCAGTACTTC.

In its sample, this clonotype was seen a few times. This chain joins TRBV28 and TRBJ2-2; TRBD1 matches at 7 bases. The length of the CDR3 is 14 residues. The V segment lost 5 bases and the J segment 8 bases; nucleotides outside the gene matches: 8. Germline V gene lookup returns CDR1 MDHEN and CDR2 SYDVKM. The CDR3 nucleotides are TGTGCCAGCAGTGCCACAGGGGTAATAGGGGAGCTGTTTTTT. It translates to CASSATGVIGELFF.